Presented here are 18 T cell receptor beta chains from one specimen sequenced in a study of blood T cell repertoires in COVID-19. Sequenced by immunoSEQ multiplex PCR; TCRdb stores in-frame clones only, minus some. The sample has 200,000 to 300,000 clones, 65% to 90% seen once. Sequenced: peripheral blood. These receptor sequences come from a man between 25 and 39 years old with active or convalescent COVID-19.

The J gene is TRBJ1-1, the V gene TRBV10-3; 9 bases are a match to TRBD1. CDR3 length equals 14 residues. J gave up 7 bases and V 2 bases, and 5 bases lay outside the gene matches. Looked up from germline, CDR1 is ENHRY and CDR2 is SYGVKD. CDR3 protein: CAISEPGTGSEAFF. The CDR3 region has the DNA TGTGCCATCAGTGAGCCCGGGACAGGGAGTGAAGCTTTCTTT.

Only one count was recorded for this clone. V and J are TRBV6-5 and TRBJ2-5; 8 nucleotides line up with TRBD1. CDR3 size: 14 residues. The V segment lost 6 bases and the J segment 0 bases; nucleotides outside the gene matches: 3. Germline V gene lookup returns CDR1 MNHEY and CDR2 SVGAGI. The CDR3 coding sequence is TGTGCCAGCAGGGGGACAGGACACCAAGAGACCCAGTACTTC. Translated: CASRGTGHQETQYF.

The chain is built from TRBV5-4 and TRBJ2-3, with 7 bases identical to TRBD2. V lost 4 bases and J lost 2; bases outside the gene matches: 7. The CDR3 has 15 amino acids. CDR1 SGHNT and CDR2 YYREEE come from the germline V gene (reference sequence). CDR3 sequence reads: CASSERGTSTDTQYF. The CDR3 DNA sequence: TGTGCCAGCAGCGAGCGGGGAACCTCCACAGATACGCAGTATTTT.

The chain employs TRBV7-9 and TRBJ1-3, with 9 bases lining up with TRBD1. Germline V gene data show CDR1 as SEHNR and CDR2 as FQNEAQ (reference sequence). The length of the CDR3 is 12 residues. The junction had 4 bases not matched to a gene; V was cut back by 1 base and J by 15 bases. CDR3 coding DNA: TGTGCCAGCAGCTTAGAGGACAGGGGACGATATTTT. The encoded protein is CASSLEDRGRYF. Full variable domain (outside the CDR3, taken from reference TRBV7-9 and TRBJ1-3): DTGVSQNPRHKITKRGQNVTFRCDPISEHNRLYWYRQTLGQGPEFLTYFQNEAQLEKSRLLSDRFSAERPKGSFSTLEIQRTEQGDSAMYLCASSLEDRGRYFGEGSWLTVV.

The chain uses TRBV5-4 and TRBJ2-2; possibly TRBD2 for D (6 bases). The CDR3 spans 15 residues. CDR1 SGHNT and CDR2 YYREEE come from the germline V gene (reference sequence). Trimming took 0 bases from V and 6 from J, leaving 12 bases between them. CDR3 nucleotide sequence: TGTGCCAGCAGCTTGGATAGTTGGGGGGCCGGGGAGCTGTTTTTT. Translating it yields CASSLDSWGAGELFF.

This chain uses TRBV11-2 with TRBJ1-3, with D possibly being TRBD1 (5 bases). With 4 bases removed from V and 0 bases from J, the gap between germline ends came to 13 bases. There are 16 residues in the CDR3. Germline CDR1 reads SGHAT; CDR2 reads FQNNGV. In DNA, the CDR3 is TGTGCCAGCAGCTCGGAAATAGGGGTCTCTGGAAACACCATATATTTT. It translates to CASSSEIGVSGNTIYF.

The chain recombines TRBV4-2 with TRBJ2-1, with 12 bases identical to TRBD2. V trimming: 4 bases; J trimming: 6 bases; junction bases outside the gene matches: 10. The CDR3 runs to 17 residues. CDR1 and CDR2 from the germline V gene are LGHNA and YNFKEQ. CDR3 protein: CASSLGPLAGGGNEQFF. CDR3 bases: TGTGCCAGCAGCCTCGGACCTCTAGCGGGGGGGGGCAATGAGCAGTTCTTC.

V usage is TRBV19 and J usage is TRBJ2-1, with 8 bases that match TRBD2. Trimming at V came to 3 bases and at J to 3 bases, leaving 7 bases not matched to a gene. This CDR3 region has 16 residues. Germline loops: CDR1 LNHDA, CDR2 SQIVND (reference sequence). CDR3 sequence reads: CASSIGPSGYYNEQFF. DNA for the CDR3: TGTGCCAGTAGTATCGGACCTAGCGGGTACTACAATGAGCAGTTCTTC.

V and J are TRBV27 and TRBJ2-2, with D possibly matching TRBD2 (7 bases). Germline values: CDR1 MNHEY, CDR2 SMNVEV (reference sequence). Trimming removed 3 bases from V and 4 bases from J, with 21 bases in between. CDR3 length: 18 residues. In nucleotides, the CDR3 is TGTGCCAGCAGTTTTCCCGCGTGGGGGGGCGCCGGCACCGGGGAGCTGTTTTTT. This gives the protein CASSFPAWGGAGTGELFF.

This chain uses TRBV4-2 with TRBJ1-2, with 7 positions matching TRBD1. The V segment lost 0 bases and the J segment 3 bases; nucleotides outside the gene matches: 10. CDR1 and CDR2 from the germline V gene are LGHNA and YNFKEQ. The CDR3 is 17 amino acids. The CDR3, as DNA: TGTGCCAGCAGCCAAGAACCTCAGTCAGGGGGTTACTATGGCTACACCTTC. This sequence encodes CASSQEPQSGGYYGYTF.

This clone turned up a few times. The chain recombines TRBV7-2 with TRBJ1-2; tentative D call: TRBD1 (6 bases). Germline V lookup: CDR1 SGHTA, CDR2 FQGNSA. Trimming took off 4 bases at V and 6 bases at J, with 21 bases between the two ends. The CDR3 sequence is 16 residues long. The CDR3 DNA reads TGTGCCAGCAGCTCCCCCGGGACACTGCTGAAGAATGGCTACACCTTC. This gives the protein CASSSPGTLLKNGYTF.

This clone was seen a few times. The rearrangement joins TRBV5-1 to TRBJ1-1; no clear D. The CDR3 contains 15 residues. The germline V gene has CDR1 SGHRS and CDR2 YFSETQ. Trimming took off 2 bases at V and 1 base at J, with 12 bases between the two ends. CDR3 amino acids: CASSFFNNRNTEAFF. In DNA form, the CDR3 reads TGCGCCAGCAGCTTTTTTAACAACCGGAACACTGAAGCTTTCTTT.

The gene calls are TRBV30 and TRBJ1-1, with 12 bases matching TRBD1. This CDR3 has 15 residues. Germline CDR1 GTSNPN, CDR2 SVGIG (reference sequence). V was clipped by 0 bases and J by 5 bases; unmatched bases: 4. The CDR3 is CAWSVGQGARTEAFF. CDR3 sequence (DNA): TGTGCCTGGAGTGTGGGACAGGGGGCGCGAACTGAAGCTTTCTTT.

This chain uses TRBV14 with TRBJ2-7; D is ambiguous. Germline V CDR1 and CDR2: SGHDN, FVKESK. Trimming cost V 1 base and J 6 bases, with 7 bases left between them. This CDR3 has 12 residues. The CDR3 loop is CASSQASFEQYF. CDR3 nucleotide sequence: TGTGCCAGCAGCCAAGCTTCGTTCGAGCAGTACTTC.

This chain's CDR3 is CASSIDSTSSYEQYF. The CDR3 DNA reads TGTGCCAGTAGTATTGACAGTACCAGCTCCTACGAGCAGTACTTC. The chain uses TRBV19 and TRBJ2-7, with D maybe TRBD1 (5 bases). V lost 3 bases to trimming and J lost 0 bases, with 12 bases between them. The CDR3 is 15 amino acids. The germline V gene encodes CDR1 LNHDA and CDR2 SQIVND (reference sequence).

The chain joins TRBV5-4 to TRBJ2-7; 8 nucleotides agree with TRBD1. The CDR3 runs to 19 residues. Trimming cost V 3 bases and J 2 bases; bases outside gene matches: 19. CDR1 and CDR2 (germline): SGHNT, YYREEE (reference sequence). This chain's CDR3 is CASSSPGQADLTDPYEQYF. The CDR3 DNA follows: TGTGCCAGCAGCTCTCCGGGACAGGCTGATCTGACTGATCCCTACGAGCAGTACTTC.

This clone has just one count. The CDR3 nucleotides read TGCGCCAGCAGAAGCATGAACACTGAAGCTTTCTTT. The encoded protein is CASRSMNTEAFF. The chain carries TRBV10-2 and TRBJ1-1, with D unresolved. Trimming left V 6 bases short and J 0 bases short, with 5 bases between. The CDR3 spans 12 residues. The V gene's germline CDR1 is WSHSY and CDR2 SAAADI.

The chain employs TRBV9 and TRBJ2-3; a possible D gene is TRBD2 (5 bases). Germline CDR1 reads SGDLS; CDR2 reads YYNGEE. This CDR3 has 17 residues. The V gene lost 1 base and the J gene lost 0 bases, with 15 bases spanning the gap. The CDR3 DNA follows: TGTGCCAGCAGCGTACTACCACGGCTAGCCAGCACAGATACGCAGTATTTT. Its translation is CASSVLPRLASTDTQYF. Complete variable domain (other parts from reference TRBV9 and TRBJ2-3): DSGVTQTPKHLITATGQRVTLRCSPRSGDLSVYWYQQSLDQGLQFLIQYYNGEERAKGNILERFSAQQFPDLHSELNLSSLELGDSALYFCASSVLPRLASTDTQYFGPGTRLTVL.